The TCR beta chain under discussion was sequenced for a study of blood T cell repertoires in COVID-19. Overall study context: The United States, Italy and Spain supplied acute and convalescent COVID-19 samples.

The CDR3 spans 13 residues. V shed 4 bases and J 7 bases; nucleotides not matched to a gene: 1. Looked up from germline, CDR1 is SGHTS and CDR2 is YDEGEE. The table came from immunoSEQ multiplex PCR; TCRdb's copy has only in-frame clones and leaves some out. The sample has about 260,000 clones, 82% seen once. The gene calls are TRBV5-8 and TRBJ2-2; 10 bases align to TRBD2. Sequenced input: peripheral blood. The receptor was derived from a woman older than 75 with acute or convalescent COVID-19. The CDR3 here is CASSRTSGGELFF. The CDR3 nucleotides read TGTGCCAGCAGCCGGACTAGCGGCGGGGAGCTGTTTTTT.